This passage covers 26 T cell receptor beta chains from one sample sequenced in a study of immune heterogeneity within non-small cell lung tumors. It was with 32 V and 13 J primers that multiplex PCR amplified TCR beta CDR3. Each CDR3 protein gets one entry after TCRdb re-called the multiplex PCR reads with MiXCR. The profile shows approximately 4,600 distinct CDR3 sequences, around a third of them singletons. Template came from bulk tumor genomic DNA, at roughly 600 ng per sample. Doctors removed several biopsies from each primary tumor during surgery, keeping them far apart. Their non-small cell lung cancer was newly diagnosed and untreated, and the patients underwent curative surgery. Sequencing was done on a sample of lung tumor tissue. These receptors were taken from a woman in her fifties or sixties with non-small cell lung cancer.

V usage is TRBV11-3 and J usage is TRBJ2-3; 8 nucleotides match TRBD2. The germline CDR1 and CDR2 sequences are SGHNT and YENEEA. V lost 6 bases, J lost 3 bases, and 2 bases stayed unmatched. This CDR3 is built from 13 residues. The CDR3 sequence is CASSQRGTDTQYF. In DNA form, the CDR3 reads TGTGCCAGCAGTCAGCGGGGGACAGATACGCAGTATTTT.

This chain's CDR3 is CASSRLAGQPQHF. The CDR3, as DNA: TGTGCCAGCAGTAGGTTAGCAGGTCAGCCCCAGCATTTT. The chain links TRBV28 to TRBJ1-5; D remains unclear. V lost 5 bases, J lost 6 bases, and 11 bases lay in between. The germline V gene has CDR1 MDHEN and CDR2 SYDVKM. This CDR3 spans 13 amino acids.

A remark on this clonotype: This CDR3 fails to terminate in the conserved phenylalanine or tryptophan, so it likely reflects a read error. This chain links TRBV30 with TRBJ2-5; 8 bases align to TRBD2. The CDR3 extends over 15 amino acids. V gave up 0 bases and J gave up 7 bases; unmatched junction bases: 10. CDR1 is GTSNPN and CDR2 is SVGIG in the germline V gene (reference sequence). CDR3 in amino acids: CAWSVFSGARGTQYL. The DNA for the CDR3 is TGTGCCTGGAGTGTATTTAGCGGGGCGCGGGGGACCCAGTACCTC.

This chain links TRBV5-1 with TRBJ2-6, with TRBD2 matching over 8 bases. The ends lost 0 bases at V and 2 bases at J; junction bases unmatched: 1. CDR1 is SGHRS and CDR2 is YFSETQ in the germline V gene. The CDR3 is made up of 16 amino acids. CDR3 DNA: TGCGCCAGCAGCTTGGCCGGGGGGGCTGGGGCCAACGTCCTGACTTTC. It translates to CASSLAGGAGANVLTF.

Concerning this clonotype itself: One end of the junction is discordant with germline, which a read error may explain. This sequence joins TRBV28 and TRBJ2-2, with 12 bases fitting TRBD2. There are 15 residues in the CDR3. CDR1 and CDR2 from the germline V gene are MDHEN and SYDVKM. The chain's CDR3 is CASSPSGRAPGDLFF. As DNA, the CDR3 is TGTGCCAGCTCGCCTAGCGGGAGGGCCCCCGGGGACCTGTTTTTT.

Comments on this clonotype: This may be a read error, as it is one base from a much larger clone. V gene TRBV5-1 combines with J gene TRBJ1-2; TRBD1 is a possible D gene (6 bases). Trimming left V 8 bases short and J 4 bases short, with 24 bases between. CDR3 length equals 16 residues. Germline CDR1 and CDR2: SGHRS and YFSETQ. The CDR3 coding sequence is TGCGCCAGGAGAACCGACCAGGGGCTAGGGGGCTATGGCTACACCTTC. It specifies CARRTDQGLGGYGYTF.

V is TRBV6-1 and J is TRBJ2-2; D is unclear. The germline CDR1 and CDR2 sequences are MNHNS and SASEGT. Trimming took 2 bases from V and 2 from J, leaving 9 bases between them. CDR3 length: 15 amino acids. CDR3 sequence reads: CASSERTSNTGELFF. In DNA, the CDR3 is TGTGCCAGCAGTGAACGGACCTCCAACACCGGGGAGCTGTTTTTT.

By its share, this clonotype is large (0.1 to 1%). This sequence joins TRBV6-2 or TRBV6-3 and TRBJ2-7; TRBD2 agrees at 8 bases. In germline, CDR1 is MNHEY, CDR2 SVGEGT. V lost 7 bases, J lost 1 base, and 12 bases stayed unmatched. The CDR3 is made up of 16 amino acids. The CDR3 loop reads CASTRLASGRSYEQYF. For the CDR3, the DNA is TGTGCCAGCACCAGACTCGCTAGCGGGCGTTCCTACGAGCAGTACTTC.

In its sample, this clonotype is medium-sized (0.01 to 0.1%). The chain links TRBV4-1 to TRBJ1-1; perhaps TRBD1 as D (5 bases). This CDR3 region has 14 residues. Germline V CDR1 and CDR2: MGHRA, YSYEKL. Trimming pared 2 bases from V and 0 bases from J, leaving 7 bases between. The CDR3 spells CASSQRGMNTEAFF. CDR3 bases: TGCGCCAGCAGCCAACGGGGGATGAACACTGAAGCTTTCTTT.

By share, this clonotype counts as medium-sized. This sequence joins TRBV14 and TRBJ1-3; unclear D gene. Trimming removed 4 bases from V and 8 bases from J, with 9 bases in between. The germline V gene has CDR1 SGHDN and CDR2 FVKESK. This CDR3 region has 12 residues. The CDR3 DNA reads TGTGCCAGCAGCCTTGGTTGGGACACCATATATTTT. It encodes CASSLGWDTIYF.

This chain joins TRBV28 and TRBJ1-5; D is undetermined. V lost 5 bases and J 0 bases, leaving 14 bases between the germline ends. This CDR3 has 16 amino acids. Germline V gene data show CDR1 as MDHEN and CDR2 as SYDVKM. CDR3 DNA: TGTGCCAGCAGTACGCTCAGTGATTATAGCAATCAGCCCCAGCATTTT. The encoded protein is CASSTLSDYSNQPQHF.

By share, this clonotype ranks as medium-sized. The chain employs TRBV11-1 and TRBJ1-1; D uncertain. V dropped 2 bases and J dropped 0 bases, with 4 bases sitting between them. In germline, CDR1 is SGHAT, CDR2 FQDESV (reference sequence). This CDR3 has 13 amino acids. This CDR3 is CASSLYLNTEAFF. The CDR3 nucleotides read TGTGCCAGCAGCTTATACCTGAACACTGAAGCTTTCTTT.

About this clonotype itself: This may come from a read error, since a much larger clone is one base off. V is TRBV28 and J is TRBJ2-2; 12 bases line up with TRBD2. Germline V lookup: CDR1 MDHEN, CDR2 SYDVKM. The ends lost 8 bases at V and 6 bases at J; junction bases unmatched: 7. The CDR3 totals 15 residues. CDR3 nucleotide sequence: TGTGCCAGCTCGCCTAGCGGGAGGGACCCCGGGGAGCTGTTTTTT. Its protein is CASSPSGRDPGELFF.

The J gene is TRBJ1-4, the V gene TRBV6-2 or TRBV6-3, with a tentative D call TRBD1 (6 bases). Germline-derived CDR1 and CDR2 are MNHEY and SVGEGT. The CDR3 is 14 residues long. V lost 6 bases and J lost 5, with 13 bases in between. In DNA, the CDR3 is TGTGCCAGCAGCGCCCGGGACACAAATGAAAAACTGTTTTTT. Amino acids: CASSARDTNEKLFF.

The rearrangement joins TRBV3-1 to TRBJ2-2, with 8 bases matching TRBD2. The J segment lost 4 bases and the V segment lost 4 bases, leaving 8 bases of the junction unmatched. The germline gives CDR1 LGHDT, CDR2 YNNKEL (reference sequence). The CDR3 extends over 16 amino acids. The CDR3 protein is CASSPGGGAFTGELFF. The CDR3 nucleotides are TGTGCCAGCAGCCCCGGGGGGGGTGCGTTCACCGGGGAGCTGTTTTTT.

In its sample, this clonotype ranks as medium-sized (0.01 to 0.1%). The chain joins TRBV20-1 to TRBJ1-2; D is unclear. The CDR3 extends over 16 amino acids. Germline assignment: CDR1 DFQATT and CDR2 SNEGSKA (reference sequence). Trimming stripped 0 bases from V and 5 bases from J, with 19 bases between. This CDR3 reads CSARDIAFPPGYGYTF. In nucleotides, the CDR3 is TGCAGTGCTAGAGATATTGCGTTCCCCCCCGGGTATGGCTACACCTTC.

By share of the sample, this clonotype is medium-sized. The J gene is TRBJ1-3, the V gene TRBV7-9; a weak D match, TRBD1 (6 bases). This CDR3 region has 16 residues. Germline CDR1 reads SEHNR; CDR2 reads FQNEAQ (reference sequence). Trimming removed 5 bases from V and 4 bases from J, with 18 bases in between. The CDR3 nucleotides read TGTGCCAGCAGCACTCAGGGGATCAATGAAGGAAACACCATATATTTT. Translated: CASSTQGINEGNTIYF.

By share, this clonotype ranks as medium-sized (0.01 to 0.1%). This chain uses TRBV18 with TRBJ2-7; D unresolved. Germline CDR1 reads KGHSH; CDR2 reads LQKENI. Trimming took 3 bases from V and 2 from J, leaving 8 bases between them. There are 13 residues in the CDR3. The CDR3 DNA sequence: TGTGCCAGCTCACCCCTTCTTCCCTACGAGCAGTACTTC. Residues: CASSPLLPYEQYF.

Points on this clonotype: The germline gene is not matched at one end of the junction; a read error may be the cause. The chain joins TRBV7-9 to TRBJ2-2; D could derive from TRBD1 or TRBD2 (7 bases each). The CDR3 extends over 17 amino acids. The V gene's germline CDR1 is SEHNR and CDR2 FQNEAQ (reference sequence). Written as DNA, the CDR3 is TGCGCCAGCAGCTTGGGCAGGGGGGGCAGTTACACCGGGGAGCTGTTTTTT. It codes for CASSLGRGGSYTGELFF.

This clonotype qualifies as medium-sized. The chain is built from TRBV24-1 and TRBJ2-7; TRBD1 agrees at 7 bases. Germline V gives CDR1 KGHDR, CDR2 SFDVKD. CDR3 length: 16 amino acids. V dropped 3 bases and J dropped 2; count of bases not matched to a gene: 9. The CDR3 protein is CATSDQKGTATYEQYF. In DNA form, the CDR3 reads TGTGCCACCAGTGATCAAAAGGGGACAGCGACCTACGAGCAGTACTTC.

The chain couples TRBV20-1 to TRBJ1-2; 11 nucleotides line up with TRBD1. The junction had 7 bases not matched to a gene; V was cut back by 2 bases and J by 2 bases. The CDR3 contains 16 residues. Germline-derived CDR1 and CDR2 are DFQATT and SNEGSKA (reference sequence). CDR3 in amino acids: CSARKTGTGGNYGYTF. CDR3 DNA: TGCAGTGCTAGAAAAACCGGGACAGGGGGAAACTATGGCTACACCTTC.

This clonotype was counted between two and nine times. Since a much larger clone is just one base distant, this may be a read error. The V and J genes are TRBV24-1 and TRBJ2-1; D may be TRBD1 (6 bases). There are 16 residues in the CDR3. The V gene's germline CDR1 is KGHDR and CDR2 SFDVKD. V was shortened by 4 bases and J by 0 bases, with 12 bases between the two germline ends. CDR3 nucleotide sequence: TGTGCCACCAGTGACTACAGGGCCATCTCCTACAATGAGCAGTTCTTC. Translated: CATSDYRAISYNEQFF.

This clonotype is labeled as medium-sized. The CDR3 here is CASSWGPGRDAEAFF. DNA for the CDR3: TGTGCCAGCAGTTGGGGCCCGGGCCGGGACGCTGAAGCTTTCTTT. The chain employs TRBV12-3 or TRBV12-4 and TRBJ1-1; perhaps TRBD1 as D (5 bases). With 4 bases removed from V and 6 bases from J, the gap between germline ends came to 18 bases. CDR3 size: 15 residues.

By share of the sample, this clonotype is medium-sized. CDR3 coding DNA: TGCGCCAGCAGCTTCTCCTACAATGAGCAGTTCTTC. This sequence encodes CASSFSYNEQFF. The chain combines TRBV5-1 with TRBJ2-1; unclear D gene. Trimming stripped 2 bases from V and 0 bases from J, with 0 bases between. Per germline, CDR1 SGHRS and CDR2 YFSETQ. There are 12 residues in the CDR3.

The table lists this clonotype with a few counts. Possible read error: a much larger clone is one base away. V gene TRBV2 combines with J gene TRBJ2-7; D is perhaps TRBD1 (6 bases). Deletions cut 7 bases from V and 2 bases from J, with 12 bases between. Germline V CDR1 and CDR2: SNHLY, FYNNEI. The CDR3 is 13 residues long. CDR3 amino acids: CASNGDTTYEQYF. DNA of the CDR3: TGTGCCAGCAACGGGGACACAACCTACGAGCAGTACTTC.

This clonotype is categorized as medium-sized. The chain couples TRBV20-1 to TRBJ2-1, with D possibly being TRBD1 or TRBD2 (5 bases each). Per the germline V gene, CDR1 is DFQATT and CDR2 is SNEGSKA (reference sequence). Trimming pared 1 base from V and 5 bases from J, leaving 15 bases between. This CDR3 is built from 15 residues. CDR3: CSARVGTFGNNEQFF. CDR3 nucleotides: TGCAGTGCTAGAGTGGGGACCTTCGGTAACAATGAGCAGTTCTTC.